The present T cell receptor (beta chain) was sequenced within a study of long-term antiretroviral therapy in people with HIV. Regarding the study as a whole: Every time point showed a repertoire led by clones expanded before ART. HIV repertoires spanned tighter CDR3 length ranges than controls did. Specimen acquisition occurred between the mid-2000s and the late 2010s, potentially under older ART regimens.

With V trimmed by 5 bases and J by 3 bases, 3 bases remained unmatched. Germline values: CDR1 MNHEY, CDR2 SMNVEV (reference sequence). The CDR3 covers 14 residues. Participants living with HIV all received treatment in the United States. Investigators performed immunoSEQ version v3.0 at survey level. TCRdb keeps only in-frame clones here, not all; method: immunoSEQ multiplex PCR. This sample has 20,000 to 30,000 clones, with 70% to 85% found just once. Concerning this clone itself: Its antigen is not identified.

This sample comprised unsorted PBMCs, obtained 1.2 years after starting antiretroviral therapy. The TCR comes from a woman between 40 and 55 years old with HIV. The chain uses TRBV27 and TRBJ2-7; 11 bases are a match to TRBD1. The CDR3 spells CASSTGTGGYEQYF. The CDR3 DNA sequence: TGTGCCAGCAGTACCGGGACAGGGGGCTACGAGCAGTACTTC.